This passage covers 31 T cell receptor beta chains from one sample sequenced in a study of OX40 agonist ivuxolimab in advanced cancers. Sequenced by immunoSEQ multiplex PCR; TCRdb stores in-frame clones only, minus some. The sample shows 60,000 to 70,000 clones, roughly four fifths of them seen only once. Sequenced here: CD4+ or CD8+ T cells sorted from blood, sampled in a trial of the OX40 agonist ivuxolimab. The receptors were sampled from an adult with an advanced solid tumor such as melanoma, head and neck, liver or kidney cancer.

The gene calls are TRBV6-5 and TRBJ2-7; 12 bases agree with TRBD2. CDR3 length: 15 residues. V trimming: 5 bases; J trimming: 4 bases; junction bases outside the gene matches: 6. The germline V gene encodes CDR1 MNHEY and CDR2 SVGAGI. CDR3 sequence: CASSNLAGGRYEQYF. The DNA for the CDR3 is TGTGCCAGCAGTAATCTAGCGGGAGGGCGTTACGAGCAGTACTTC.

The chain joins TRBV29-1 to TRBJ2-1, with 13 nucleotides matching TRBD2. V shed 5 bases, J shed 8 bases, and the junction held 12 bases outside the gene matches. The CDR3 loop spans 16 amino acids. The germline CDR1 and CDR2 sequences are SQVTM and ANQGSEA. In nucleotides, the CDR3 is TGCAGCGTTCGAAATCCGGGACTAGCGGGACTGGATGAGCAGTTCTTC. The encoded protein is CSVRNPGLAGLDEQFF.

In its sample, this clone was seen a few times. This chain joins TRBV6-5 and TRBJ2-5, with unresolved D. The V end was cut by 3 bases, the J end by 1 base, with 9 bases between. Germline V gene lookup returns CDR1 MNHEY and CDR2 SVGAGI. The length of the CDR3 is 14 residues. CDR3 bases: TGTGCCAGCAGTTATTTTCAGACCCAAGAGACCCAGTACTTC. Translated: CASSYFQTQETQYF.

This clone was seen more than once but under ten times. The chain carries TRBV2 and TRBJ2-5, with a tentative D call TRBD2 (5 bases). With 9 bases removed from V and 5 bases from J, the gap between germline ends came to 13 bases. The CDR3 is made up of 12 amino acids. Germline CDR1 reads SNHLY; CDR2 reads FYNNEI. CDR3 residues: CASKEVGETQYF. Written as DNA, the CDR3 is TGTGCCAGTAAGGAGGTCGGTGAGACCCAGTACTTC. Using reference TRBV2 and TRBJ2-5 for the parts outside the CDR3, the full variable domain is EPEVTQTPSHQVTQMGQEVILRCVPISNHLYFYWYRQILGQKVEFLVSFYNNEISEKSEIFDDQFSVERPDGSNFTLKIRSTKLEDSAMYFCASKEVGETQYFGPGTRLLVL.

This chain links TRBV28 with TRBJ1-3, with D possibly matching TRBD1 (6 bases). Germline V gene lookup returns CDR1 MDHEN and CDR2 SYDVKM. The CDR3 sequence is 14 residues long. The V end lost 7 bases, the J end lost 0 bases, and 10 bases lay between the germline ends. The CDR3 DNA is TGTGCCAGCACATTCAGGGGCTCTGGAAACACCATATATTTT. This sequence encodes CASTFRGSGNTIYF.

The chain uses TRBV28 and TRBJ2-2; D unresolved. The CDR3 consists of 18 residues. V lost 5 bases and J 2 bases, leaving 21 bases between the germline ends. CDR1 and CDR2 (germline): MDHEN, SYDVKM. The CDR3: CASSSLASVEVNTGELFF. The CDR3 coding sequence is TGTGCCAGCAGTAGTCTGGCCTCGGTGGAAGTTAACACCGGGGAGCTGTTTTTT.

The chain employs TRBV7-2 and TRBJ2-1; the match to TRBD2 covers 10 bases. The CDR3 consists of 13 residues. The junction had 6 bases not matched to a gene; V was cut back by 0 bases and J by 16 bases. Germline V gives CDR1 SGHTA, CDR2 FQGNSA. The DNA for the CDR3 is TGTGCCAGCAGCTTAGCGGCTAGCGGGAGTTCTTTCTTC. This codes for CASSLAASGSSFF.

The count of this clone is one. It is likely a read error, because the conserved phenylalanine at the end of the CDR3 is missing. The DNA is left out, because the CDR3 cannot be placed on it with certainty; the CDR3 is given as TCRdb lists it. This rearrangement joins TRBV6-1 to TRBJ2-3; TRBD2 is the table's D call, not checked against the DNA. The CDR3 adds up to 15 amino acids, both ends counted. Germline-derived CDR1 and CDR2 are MNHNS and SASEGT. The CDR3 protein is CASSEWPGTSGRATV.

The V call is TRBV25-1, the J call TRBJ1-4; maybe TRBD1 (5 bases). V was cut by 8 bases and J by 10 bases, with 14 bases left in between. CDR1 MGHDK and CDR2 SYGVNS come from the germline V gene. The CDR3 has 12 amino acids. The CDR3 bases are TGTGCCAGCCAGGGCTTAGGGTCAAAACTGTTTTTT. Amino acids: CASQGLGSKLFF.

The V gene is TRBV6-6, the J gene TRBJ1-5; the D is unclear. The V gene's germline CDR1 is MNHNY and CDR2 SVGAGI (reference sequence). With 3 bases removed from V and 6 bases from J, the gap between germline ends came to 12 bases. This CDR3 contains 14 residues. The CDR3 loop reads CASSYIGSGQPQHF. In nucleotides, the CDR3 is TGTGCCAGCAGTTATATAGGGTCGGGTCAGCCCCAGCATTTT.

This clone was seen a single time. This chain uses TRBV5-4 with TRBJ2-1, with D perhaps TRBD2 (6 bases). Trimming removed 1 base at V and 3 bases at J, with 11 bases between. This CDR3 has 15 residues. Per the germline V gene, CDR1 is SGHNT and CDR2 is YYREEE (reference sequence). The CDR3 DNA follows: TGTGCCAGCAGCTTGACGGGAGTCCGCTACAATGAGCAGTTCTTC. Amino acids: CASSLTGVRYNEQFF.

The chain couples TRBV5-6 to TRBJ1-1, with a possible D match to TRBD1 (5 bases). The germline CDR1 and CDR2 sequences are SGHDT and YYEEEE. This CDR3 comprises 14 residues. Between the trimmed V and J ends, which lost 3 bases and 3 bases, there was a span of 12 bases. This chain's CDR3 is CASSSRQKYTEAFF. The CDR3 DNA is TGTGCCAGCAGCTCGAGACAGAAGTACACTGAAGCTTTCTTT.

The chain has TRBV5-1 and TRBJ2-5, with D unresolved. Trimming shortened V by 1 base and J by 5 bases, and 9 bases separated the two germline ends. The CDR3 loop spans 13 amino acids. Germline CDR1 and CDR2: SGHRS and YFSETQ. This CDR3 is CASSLPSLETQYF. The CDR3 DNA follows: TGCGCCAGCAGCTTGCCTAGTCTGGAGACCCAGTACTTC.

This clone was detected a few times. CDR3 in amino acids: CASSQPGRFGGSMETQYF. CDR3 DNA sequence: TGTGCCAGCAGCCAACCAGGTCGTTTCGGGGGGTCGATGGAGACCCAGTACTTC. The J gene is TRBJ2-5, the V gene TRBV14, with 7 bases that match TRBD2. The germline gives CDR1 SGHDN, CDR2 FVKESK. V shed 2 bases, J shed 5 bases, and the junction held 17 bases outside the gene matches. The CDR3 is 18 residues long.

This clone occurred once. CDR3: CASSRLGTGNTEAFF. CDR3 DNA: TGTGCCAGCAGTCGCCTTGGGACAGGGAACACTGAAGCTTTCTTT. The rearrangement joins TRBV6-1 to TRBJ1-1; 8 bases agree with TRBD1. Germline lookup yields CDR1 MNHNS and CDR2 SASEGT. The CDR3 is 15 residues long. V lost 5 bases to trimming and J lost 1 base; unmatched junction nucleotides: 6.

The chain has TRBV5-1 and TRBJ1-2, with 8 bases fitting TRBD1. CDR1 is SGHRS, CDR2 YFSETQ, per germline. V lost 4 bases and J lost 6; bases outside the gene matches: 8. The CDR3 consists of 14 residues. DNA for the CDR3: TGCGCCAGCAGCACCCGACAGGGGTCCCATGGCTACACCTTC. Translating gives CASSTRQGSHGYTF.

The V call is TRBV11-2, the J call TRBJ2-1; 15 nucleotides line up with TRBD2. The ends lost 1 base at V and 14 bases at J; junction bases unmatched: 3. CDR3 size: 14 residues. The V gene's germline CDR1 is SGHAT and CDR2 FQNNGV. The CDR3 here is CASSLGTSGRAEFF. In DNA, the CDR3 is TGTGCCAGCAGCTTAGGGACTAGCGGGAGGGCTGAGTTCTTC.

The chain links TRBV27 to TRBJ1-1; a possible D gene is TRBD1 (5 bases). Per the germline V gene, CDR1 is MNHEY and CDR2 is SMNVEV (reference sequence). V was shortened by 2 bases and J by 8 bases, with 21 bases between the two germline ends. The CDR3 runs 16 residues. The CDR3 region has the DNA TGTGCCAGCAGTTTAACCCGGCGGGACCTCACTTCGGAAGCTTTCTTT. This gives the protein CASSLTRRDLTSEAFF.

This clone came up once. The chain recombines TRBV18 with TRBJ2-2; 7 bases line up with TRBD1. The trim removed 5 bases at V and 6 bases at J, leaving 9 bases unmatched. CDR3 length: 15 residues. CDR1 and CDR2 from the germline V gene are KGHSH and LQKENI. CDR3 DNA: TGTGCCAGCTCATGGAGACAGGGAACGGCCGGGGAGCTGTTTTTT. It specifies CASSWRQGTAGELFF.

The chain is built from TRBV21-1 and TRBJ2-7; TRBD1, the table's D call, lacks a check against the DNA. TRBV21-1 is classified as a pseudogene. CDR3 length: 16 amino acids. CDR3: CASSFLGQAYSYEQYF. The CDR3 DNA is TGTGCCAGCAGCTTTCTGGGACAGGCTTACTCCTACGAGCAGTACTTC.

The chain links TRBV6-1 to TRBJ1-5; 8 nucleotides agree with TRBD1. V trimming: 0 bases; J trimming: 0 bases; junction bases outside the gene matches: 4. There are 17 residues in the CDR3. Looked up from germline, CDR1 is MNHNS and CDR2 is SASEGT. The CDR3, as DNA: TGTGCCAGCAGTGAAGCTACAGGGGGTTATAGCAATCAGCCCCAGCATTTT. Amino acid sequence: CASSEATGGYSNQPQHF.

The chain recombines TRBV10-1 with TRBJ2-5, with TRBD2 matching over 14 bases. Trimming cost V 4 bases and J 5 bases; bases outside gene matches: 12. The CDR3 is made up of 18 amino acids. CDR1 is WNHNN, CDR2 SYGVQD, per germline (reference sequence). The CDR3 DNA reads TGCGCCAGCAGTGTCGGGACTAGCGGGGGAGGTAAAGGGGAGACCCAGTACTTC. The encoded protein is CASSVGTSGGGKGETQYF.

Here the CDR3 reads CASSTRQHNEQFF. CDR3 DNA: TGTGCCAGTAGTACAAGACAGCACAATGAGCAGTTCTTC. This sequence joins TRBV19 and TRBJ2-1, with D maybe TRBD1 (5 bases). V lost 4 bases to trimming and J lost 5 bases, with 9 bases between them. This CDR3 has 13 amino acids. Germline V lookup: CDR1 LNHDA, CDR2 SQIVND (reference sequence).

This chain connects TRBV11-3 to TRBJ1-1, with D tentatively TRBD1 (6 bases). CDR1 is SGHNT, CDR2 YENEEA, per germline. V was trimmed by 1 base and J by 1 base, leaving 13 bases between them. The CDR3 loop spans 16 amino acids. CDR3 protein: CASSLARGVKNTEAFF. CDR3 in DNA: TGTGCCAGCAGCTTAGCCAGGGGAGTAAAGAACACTGAAGCTTTCTTT.

The rearrangement uses TRBV30 and TRBJ2-7; 9 bases agree with TRBD2. This CDR3 spans 16 amino acids. The germline V gene has CDR1 GTSNPN and CDR2 SVGIG (reference sequence). V lost 1 base to trimming and J lost 4 bases; unmatched junction nucleotides: 11. The CDR3 nucleotides read TGTGCCTGGAGTGCCTATTTAAATAGCGGGAGATACGAGCAGTACTTC. As protein: CAWSAYLNSGRYEQYF.

The chain carries TRBV10-3 and TRBJ2-1; 8 positions agree with TRBD2. J gave up 13 bases and V 5 bases, and 22 bases lay outside the gene matches. Germline V CDR1 and CDR2: ENHRY, SYGVKD. CDR3 length: 17 residues. The CDR3 spells CAISSNIGLAGGGPQFF. As DNA, the CDR3 is TGTGCCATCAGTTCAAACATAGGCCTAGCGGGTGGAGGTCCCCAGTTCTTC.

The genes are TRBV10-3 and TRBJ1-4, with D perhaps TRBD1 (6 bases). Looked up from germline, CDR1 is ENHRY and CDR2 is SYGVKD. The CDR3 spans 14 residues. Trimming pared 3 bases from V and 5 bases from J, leaving 10 bases between. The CDR3 bases are TGTGCCATCAGTGAACAGGGTGGGAATGAAAAACTGTTTTTT. It is translated as CAISEQGGNEKLFF.

This clone was detected only once. The rearrangement joins TRBV13 to TRBJ2-7; D might be TRBD1 or TRBD2, each matching 5 bases. The germline V gene has CDR1 PRHDT and CDR2 FYEKMQ (reference sequence). The V end was cut by 2 bases, the J end by 4 bases, with 18 bases between. The CDR3 sequence is 16 residues long. The CDR3 bases are TGTGCCAGCAGCTTATCGGGACCGGGACGGCATTACGAGCAGTACTTC. Protein sequence: CASSLSGPGRHYEQYF.

The CDR3 reads CSVGGRGNSGANVLTF. The CDR3 bases are TGCAGCGTTGGGGGGCGTGGGAACTCTGGGGCCAACGTCCTGACTTTC. The J gene is TRBJ2-6, the V gene TRBV29-1, with D possibly TRBD1 on 6 matching bases. The CDR3 length is 16 residues. V was clipped by 4 bases and J by 0 bases, with 13 bases between them. The germline gives CDR1 SQVTM, CDR2 ANQGSEA.

The chain is built from TRBV6-4 and TRBJ2-2; 14 bases agree with TRBD2. From germline, CDR1 is MRHNA and CDR2 SNTAGT. The trim removed 6 bases at V and 5 bases at J, leaving 8 bases unmatched. There are 17 residues in the CDR3. The CDR3 spells CASSRLAGGGLTGELFF. The DNA for the CDR3 is TGTGCCAGCAGCCGACTAGCGGGAGGGGGTCTGACCGGGGAGCTGTTTTTT.

This clone was seen once. The chain employs TRBV21-1 and TRBJ2-7. TRBV21-1 has pseudogene status. The CDR3 is made up of 11 amino acids. This chain's CDR3 is CASSDSYEQYF. CDR3 coding DNA: TGCGCCAGCAGTGACTCCTACGAGCAGTACTTC.